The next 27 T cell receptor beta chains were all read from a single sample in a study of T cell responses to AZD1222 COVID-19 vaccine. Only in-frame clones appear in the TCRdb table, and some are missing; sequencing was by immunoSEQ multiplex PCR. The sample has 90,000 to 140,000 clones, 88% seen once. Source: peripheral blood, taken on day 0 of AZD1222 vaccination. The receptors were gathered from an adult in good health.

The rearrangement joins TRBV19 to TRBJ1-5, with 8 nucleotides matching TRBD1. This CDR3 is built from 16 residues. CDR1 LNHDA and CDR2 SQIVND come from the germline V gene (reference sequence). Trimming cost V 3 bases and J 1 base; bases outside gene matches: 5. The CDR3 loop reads CASSMTGVLSNQPQHF. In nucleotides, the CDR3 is TGTGCCAGTAGTATGACAGGGGTTCTGAGCAATCAGCCCCAGCATTTT.

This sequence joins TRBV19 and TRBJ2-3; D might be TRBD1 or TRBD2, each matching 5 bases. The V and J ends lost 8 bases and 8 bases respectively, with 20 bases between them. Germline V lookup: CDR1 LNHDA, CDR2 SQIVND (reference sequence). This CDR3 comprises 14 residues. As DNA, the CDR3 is TGTGCCAGTGGGTTAGGATTCGGGGCATCTACGCAGTATTTT. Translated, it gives CASGLGFGASTQYF.

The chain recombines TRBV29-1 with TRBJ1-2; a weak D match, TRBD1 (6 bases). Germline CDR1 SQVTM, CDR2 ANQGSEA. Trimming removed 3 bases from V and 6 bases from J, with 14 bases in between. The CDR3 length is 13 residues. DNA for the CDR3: TGCAGCGTTGACGGATTCGGGGGGCATGGCTACACCTTC. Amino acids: CSVDGFGGHGYTF.

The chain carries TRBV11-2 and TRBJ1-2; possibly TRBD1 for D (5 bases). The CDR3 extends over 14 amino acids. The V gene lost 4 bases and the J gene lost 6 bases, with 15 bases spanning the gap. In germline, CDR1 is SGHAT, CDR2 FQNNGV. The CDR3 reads CASSSNRRANGYTF. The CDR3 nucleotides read TGTGCCAGCAGCTCAAATCGCAGGGCGAATGGCTACACCTTC.

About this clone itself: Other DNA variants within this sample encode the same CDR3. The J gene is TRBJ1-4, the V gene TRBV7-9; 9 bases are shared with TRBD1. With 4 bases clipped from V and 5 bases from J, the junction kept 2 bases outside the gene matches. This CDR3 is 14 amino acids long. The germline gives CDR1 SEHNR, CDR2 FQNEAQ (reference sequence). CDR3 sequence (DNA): TGTGCCAGCAGCTCAGGACAGGGGAATGAAAAACTGTTTTTT. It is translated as CASSSGQGNEKLFF.

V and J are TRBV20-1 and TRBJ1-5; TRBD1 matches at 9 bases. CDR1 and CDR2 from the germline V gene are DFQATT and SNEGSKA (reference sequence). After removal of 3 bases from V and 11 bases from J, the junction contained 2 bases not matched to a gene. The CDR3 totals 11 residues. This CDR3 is CSARDRGTQHF. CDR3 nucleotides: TGCAGTGCTAGGGACAGGGGTACCCAGCATTTT.

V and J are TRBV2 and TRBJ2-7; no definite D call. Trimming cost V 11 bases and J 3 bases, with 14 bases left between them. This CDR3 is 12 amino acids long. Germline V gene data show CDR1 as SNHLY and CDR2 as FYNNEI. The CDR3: CAGKDQVYEQYF. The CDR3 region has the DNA TGTGCCGGTAAGGACCAGGTCTACGAGCAGTACTTC.

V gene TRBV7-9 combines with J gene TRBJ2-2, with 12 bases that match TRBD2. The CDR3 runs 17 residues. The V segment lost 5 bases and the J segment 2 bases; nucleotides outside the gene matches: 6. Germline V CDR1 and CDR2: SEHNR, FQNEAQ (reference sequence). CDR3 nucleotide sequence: TGTGCCAGCAGCAGACTAGCGGGAGCCGTTAACACCGGGGAGCTGTTTTTT. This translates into CASSRLAGAVNTGELFF.

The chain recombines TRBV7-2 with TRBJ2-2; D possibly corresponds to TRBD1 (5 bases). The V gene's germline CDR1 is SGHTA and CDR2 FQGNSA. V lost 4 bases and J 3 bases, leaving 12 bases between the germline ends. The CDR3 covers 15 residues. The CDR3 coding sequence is TGTGCCAGCAGCTCATCCCGACAGTACACCGGGGAGCTGTTTTTT. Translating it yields CASSSSRQYTGELFF.

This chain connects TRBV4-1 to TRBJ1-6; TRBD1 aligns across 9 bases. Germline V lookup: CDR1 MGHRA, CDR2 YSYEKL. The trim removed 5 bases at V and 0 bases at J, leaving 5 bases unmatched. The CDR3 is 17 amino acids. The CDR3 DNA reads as TGCGCCAGCAGCGCCGGGACAGGGAACTCCTATAATTCACCCCTCCACTTT. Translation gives CASSAGTGNSYNSPLHF.

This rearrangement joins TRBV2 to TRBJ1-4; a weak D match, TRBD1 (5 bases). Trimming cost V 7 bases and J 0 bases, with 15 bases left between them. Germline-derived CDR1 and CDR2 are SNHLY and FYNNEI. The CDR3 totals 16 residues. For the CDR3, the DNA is TGTGCCAGCATCGAGCGCCGGGGGGCAACTAATGAAAAACTGTTTTTT. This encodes CASIERRGATNEKLFF.

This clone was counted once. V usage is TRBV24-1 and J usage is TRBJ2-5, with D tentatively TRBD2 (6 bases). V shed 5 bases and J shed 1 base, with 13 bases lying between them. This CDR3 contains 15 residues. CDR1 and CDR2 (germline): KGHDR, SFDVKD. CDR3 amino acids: CATSARDWFQETQYF. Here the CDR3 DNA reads TGTGCCACCAGTGCAAGGGACTGGTTCCAAGAGACCCAGTACTTC.

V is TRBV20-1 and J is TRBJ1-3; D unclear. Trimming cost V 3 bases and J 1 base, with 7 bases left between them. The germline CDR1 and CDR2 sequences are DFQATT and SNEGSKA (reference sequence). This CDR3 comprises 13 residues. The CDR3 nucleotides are TGCAGTGCTAGTATCCAGTCTGGAAACACCATATATTTT. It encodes CSASIQSGNTIYF.

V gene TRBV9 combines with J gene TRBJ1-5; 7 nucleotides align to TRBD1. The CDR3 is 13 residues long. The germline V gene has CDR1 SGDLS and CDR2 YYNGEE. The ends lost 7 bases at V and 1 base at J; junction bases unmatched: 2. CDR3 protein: CASGTVSNQPQHF. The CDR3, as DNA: TGTGCCAGCGGGACAGTAAGCAATCAGCCCCAGCATTTT. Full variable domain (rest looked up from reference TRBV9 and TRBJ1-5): DSGVTQTPKHLITATGQRVTLRCSPRSGDLSVYWYQQSLDQGLQFLIQYYNGEERAKGNILERFSAQQFPDLHSELNLSSLELGDSALYFCASGTVSNQPQHFGDGTRLSIL.

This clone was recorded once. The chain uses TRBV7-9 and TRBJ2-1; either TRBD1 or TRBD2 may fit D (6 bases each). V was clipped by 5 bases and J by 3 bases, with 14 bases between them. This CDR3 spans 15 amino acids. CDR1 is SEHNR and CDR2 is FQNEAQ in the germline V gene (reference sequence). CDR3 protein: CASSLGGGLYNEQFF. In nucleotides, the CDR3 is TGTGCCAGCAGCCTCGGTGGGGGGCTCTACAATGAGCAGTTCTTC.

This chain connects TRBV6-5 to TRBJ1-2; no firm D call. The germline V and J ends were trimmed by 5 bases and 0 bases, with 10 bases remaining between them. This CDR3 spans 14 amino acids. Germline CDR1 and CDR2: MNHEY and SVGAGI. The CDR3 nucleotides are TGTGCCAGCAGTCCAGGATTTTCTAACTATGGCTACACCTTC. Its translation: CASSPGFSNYGYTF.

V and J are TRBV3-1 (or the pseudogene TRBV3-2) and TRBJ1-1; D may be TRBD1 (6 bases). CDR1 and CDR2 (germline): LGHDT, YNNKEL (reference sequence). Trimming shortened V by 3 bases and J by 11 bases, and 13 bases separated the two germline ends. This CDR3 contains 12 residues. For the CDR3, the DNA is TGTGCCAGCAGCCATTACAGGGCCGGGGCTTTCTTT. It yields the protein CASSHYRAGAFF.

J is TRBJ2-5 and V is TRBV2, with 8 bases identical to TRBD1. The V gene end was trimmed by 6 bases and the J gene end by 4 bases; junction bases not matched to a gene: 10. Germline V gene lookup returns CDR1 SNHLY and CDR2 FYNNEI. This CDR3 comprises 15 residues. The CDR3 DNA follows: TGTGCCAGCAGGGCCCAGGGGACAGGAGGAGAGACCCAGTACTTC. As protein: CASRAQGTGGETQYF.

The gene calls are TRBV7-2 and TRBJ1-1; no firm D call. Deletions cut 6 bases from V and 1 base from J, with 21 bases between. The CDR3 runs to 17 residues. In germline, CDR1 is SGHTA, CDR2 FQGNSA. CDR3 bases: TGTGCCAGCAGGTCTCCTTCCCCCTTAAAGGGGAACACTGAAGCTTTCTTT. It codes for CASRSPSPLKGNTEAFF.

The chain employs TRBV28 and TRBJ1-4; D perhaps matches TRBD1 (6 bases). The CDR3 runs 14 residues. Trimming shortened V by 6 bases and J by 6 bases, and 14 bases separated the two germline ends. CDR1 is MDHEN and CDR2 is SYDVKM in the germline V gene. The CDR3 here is CASSRGGGDEKLFF. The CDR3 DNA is TGTGCCAGCAGCCGAGGGGGTGGAGATGAAAAACTGTTTTTT. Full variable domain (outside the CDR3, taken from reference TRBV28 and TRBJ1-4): DVKVTQSSRYLVKRTGEKVFLECVQDMDHENMFWYRQDPGLGLRLIYFSYDVKMKEKGDIPEGYSVSREKKERFSLILESASTNQTSMYLCASSRGGGDEKLFFGSGTQLSVL.

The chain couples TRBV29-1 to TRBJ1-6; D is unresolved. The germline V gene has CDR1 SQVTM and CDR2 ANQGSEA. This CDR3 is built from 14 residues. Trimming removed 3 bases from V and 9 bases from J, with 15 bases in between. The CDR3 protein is CSVEAGQEGSPLHF. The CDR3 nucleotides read TGCAGCGTTGAGGCGGGCCAGGAGGGTTCACCCCTCCACTTT.

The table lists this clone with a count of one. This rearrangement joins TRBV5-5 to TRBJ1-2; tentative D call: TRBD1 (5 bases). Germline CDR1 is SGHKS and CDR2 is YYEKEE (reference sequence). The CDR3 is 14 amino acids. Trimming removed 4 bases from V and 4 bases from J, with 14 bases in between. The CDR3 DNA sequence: TGTGCCAGCAGCGAAGGGGTCGGGGTCTATGGCTACACCTTC. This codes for CASSEGVGVYGYTF.

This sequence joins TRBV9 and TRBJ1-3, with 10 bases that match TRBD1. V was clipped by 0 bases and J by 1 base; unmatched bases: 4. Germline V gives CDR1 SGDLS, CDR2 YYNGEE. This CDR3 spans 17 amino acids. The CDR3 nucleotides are TGTGCCAGCAGCGTAGCCGGGACAGGGGTTTCTGGAAACACCATATATTTT. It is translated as CASSVAGTGVSGNTIYF. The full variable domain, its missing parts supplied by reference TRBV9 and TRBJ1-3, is DSGVTQTPKHLITATGQRVTLRCSPRSGDLSVYWYQQSLDQGLQFLIQYYNGEERAKGNILERFSAQQFPDLHSELNLSSLELGDSALYFCASSVAGTGVSGNTIYFGEGSWLTVV.

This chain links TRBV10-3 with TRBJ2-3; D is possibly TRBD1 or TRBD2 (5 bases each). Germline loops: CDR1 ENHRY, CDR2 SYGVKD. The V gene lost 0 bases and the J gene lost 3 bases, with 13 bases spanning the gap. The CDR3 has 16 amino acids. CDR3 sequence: CAISESYSGQTDTQYF. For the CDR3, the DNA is TGTGCCATCAGTGAGTCGTATTCGGGGCAGACAGATACGCAGTATTTT.

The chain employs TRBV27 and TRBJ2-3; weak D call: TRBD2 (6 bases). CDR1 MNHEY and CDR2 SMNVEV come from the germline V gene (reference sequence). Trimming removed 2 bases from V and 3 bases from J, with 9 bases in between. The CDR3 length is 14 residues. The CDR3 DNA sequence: TGTGCCAGCAGTTTAGCGGAGGGGACAGATACGCAGTATTTT. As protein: CASSLAEGTDTQYF.

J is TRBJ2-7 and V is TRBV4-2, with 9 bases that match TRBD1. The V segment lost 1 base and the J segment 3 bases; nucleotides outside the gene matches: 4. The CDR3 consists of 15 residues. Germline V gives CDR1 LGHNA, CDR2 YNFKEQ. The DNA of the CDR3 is TGTGCCAGCAGCCAAGTTGCGACAGGGGGCTACGAGCAGTACTTC. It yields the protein CASSQVATGGYEQYF.

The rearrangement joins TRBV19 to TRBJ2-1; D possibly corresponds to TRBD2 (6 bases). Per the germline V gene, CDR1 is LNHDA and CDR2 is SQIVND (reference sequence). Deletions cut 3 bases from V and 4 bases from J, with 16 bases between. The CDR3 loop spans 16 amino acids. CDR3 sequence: CASSILGSGIYNEQFF. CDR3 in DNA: TGTGCCAGTAGTATCCTAGGTAGCGGAATTTACAATGAGCAGTTCTTC.